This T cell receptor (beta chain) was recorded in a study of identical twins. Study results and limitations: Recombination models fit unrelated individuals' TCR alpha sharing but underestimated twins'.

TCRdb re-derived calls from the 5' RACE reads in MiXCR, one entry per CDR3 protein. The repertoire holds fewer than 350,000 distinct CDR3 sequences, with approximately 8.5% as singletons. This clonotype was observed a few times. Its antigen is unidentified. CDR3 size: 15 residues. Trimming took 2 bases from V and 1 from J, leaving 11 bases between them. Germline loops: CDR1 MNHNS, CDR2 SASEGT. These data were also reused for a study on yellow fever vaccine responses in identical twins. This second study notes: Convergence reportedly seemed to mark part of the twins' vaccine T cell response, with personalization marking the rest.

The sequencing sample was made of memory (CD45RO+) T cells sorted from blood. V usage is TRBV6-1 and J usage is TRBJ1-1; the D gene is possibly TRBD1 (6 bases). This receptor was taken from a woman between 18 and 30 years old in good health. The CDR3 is CASSEWIQGNTEAFF. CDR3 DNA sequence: TGTGCCAGCAGTGAATGGATACAGGGGAACACTGAAGCTTTCTTT.